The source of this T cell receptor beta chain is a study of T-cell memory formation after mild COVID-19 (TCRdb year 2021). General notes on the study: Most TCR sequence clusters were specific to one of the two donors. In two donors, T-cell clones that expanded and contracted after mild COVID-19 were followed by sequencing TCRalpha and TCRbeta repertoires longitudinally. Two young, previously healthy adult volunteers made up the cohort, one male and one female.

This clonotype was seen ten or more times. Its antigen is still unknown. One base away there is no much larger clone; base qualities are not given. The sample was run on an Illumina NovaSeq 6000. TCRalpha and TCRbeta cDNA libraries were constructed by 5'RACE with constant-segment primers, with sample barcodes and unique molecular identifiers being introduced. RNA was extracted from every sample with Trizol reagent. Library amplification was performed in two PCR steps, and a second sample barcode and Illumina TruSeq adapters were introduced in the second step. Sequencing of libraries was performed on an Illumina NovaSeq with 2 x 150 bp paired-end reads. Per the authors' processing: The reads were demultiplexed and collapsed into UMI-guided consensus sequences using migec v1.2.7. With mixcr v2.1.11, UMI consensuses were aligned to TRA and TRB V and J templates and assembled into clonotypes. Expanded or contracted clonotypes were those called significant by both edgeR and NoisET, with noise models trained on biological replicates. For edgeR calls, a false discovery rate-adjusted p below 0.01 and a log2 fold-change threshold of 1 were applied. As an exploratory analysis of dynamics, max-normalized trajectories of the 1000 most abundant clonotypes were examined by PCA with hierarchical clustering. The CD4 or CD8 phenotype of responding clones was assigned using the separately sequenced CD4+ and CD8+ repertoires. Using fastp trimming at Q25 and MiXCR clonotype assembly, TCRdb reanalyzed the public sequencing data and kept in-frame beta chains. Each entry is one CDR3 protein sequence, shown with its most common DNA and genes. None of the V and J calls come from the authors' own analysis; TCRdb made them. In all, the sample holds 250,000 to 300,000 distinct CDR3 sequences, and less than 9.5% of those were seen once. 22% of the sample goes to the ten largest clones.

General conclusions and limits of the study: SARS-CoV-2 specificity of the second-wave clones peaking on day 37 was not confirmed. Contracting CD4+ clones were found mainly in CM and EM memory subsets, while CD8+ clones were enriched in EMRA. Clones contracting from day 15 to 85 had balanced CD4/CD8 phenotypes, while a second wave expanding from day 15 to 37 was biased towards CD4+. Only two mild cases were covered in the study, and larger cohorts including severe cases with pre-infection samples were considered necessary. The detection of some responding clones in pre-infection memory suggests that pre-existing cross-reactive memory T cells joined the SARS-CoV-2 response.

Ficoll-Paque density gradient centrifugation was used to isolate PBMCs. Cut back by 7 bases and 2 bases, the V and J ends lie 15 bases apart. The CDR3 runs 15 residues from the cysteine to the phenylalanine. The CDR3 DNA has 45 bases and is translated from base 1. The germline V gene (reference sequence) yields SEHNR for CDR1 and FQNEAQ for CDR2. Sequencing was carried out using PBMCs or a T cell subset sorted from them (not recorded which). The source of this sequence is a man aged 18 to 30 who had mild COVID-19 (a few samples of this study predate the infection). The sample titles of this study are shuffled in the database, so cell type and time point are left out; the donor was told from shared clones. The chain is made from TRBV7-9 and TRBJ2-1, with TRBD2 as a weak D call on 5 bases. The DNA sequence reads TGTGCCAGCACCGTCGACTATACCGCCTACAATGAGCAGTTCTTC. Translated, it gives CASTVDYTAYNEQFF.